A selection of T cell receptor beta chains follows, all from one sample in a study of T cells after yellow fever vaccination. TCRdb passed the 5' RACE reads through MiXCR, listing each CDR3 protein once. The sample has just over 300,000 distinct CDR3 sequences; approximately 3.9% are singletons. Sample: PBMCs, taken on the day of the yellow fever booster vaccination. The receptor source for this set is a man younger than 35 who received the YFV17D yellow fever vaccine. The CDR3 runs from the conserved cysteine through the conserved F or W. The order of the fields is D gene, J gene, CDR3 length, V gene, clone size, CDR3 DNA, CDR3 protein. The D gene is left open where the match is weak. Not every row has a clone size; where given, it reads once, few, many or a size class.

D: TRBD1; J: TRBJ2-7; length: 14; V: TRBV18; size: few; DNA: TGTGCCAGCTCAAGGGACAGGCAGACCTACGAGCAGTACTTC; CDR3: CASSRDRQTYEQYF
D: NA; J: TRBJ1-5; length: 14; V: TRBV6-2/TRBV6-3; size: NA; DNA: TGTGCCAGCGAGGGGCTGGGTACGAGGCAGCCCCAGCATTTT; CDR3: CASEGLGTRQPQHF
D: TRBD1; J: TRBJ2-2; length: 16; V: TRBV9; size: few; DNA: TGTGCCAGCAGCACCAGCCGGGACAGCAACACCGGGGAGCTGTTTTTT; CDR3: CASSTSRDSNTGELFF
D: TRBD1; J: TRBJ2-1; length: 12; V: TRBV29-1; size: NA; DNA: TGCAGCGTGTGGACAGGGTACAATGAGCAGTTCTTC; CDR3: CSVWTGYNEQFF
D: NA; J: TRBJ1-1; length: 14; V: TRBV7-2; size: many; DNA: TGTGCCAGCAGCTGGCAGGGGTCGGGAACTGAAGCTTTCTTT; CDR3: CASSWQGSGTEAFF
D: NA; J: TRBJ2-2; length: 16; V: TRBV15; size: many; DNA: TGTGCCACCAGCAGAGAGAGTCGGCGGAACACCGGGGAGCTGTTTTTT; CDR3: CATSRESRRNTGELFF
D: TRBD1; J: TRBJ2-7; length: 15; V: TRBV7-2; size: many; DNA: TGTGCCAGCAGCTTTGCCGTGACAGGGGGCCGCGAGCAGTACTTC; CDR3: CASSFAVTGGREQYF
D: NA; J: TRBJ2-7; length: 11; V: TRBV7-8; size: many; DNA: TGTGCCAGCAGCCACGTCTACGAGCAGTACTTC; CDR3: CASSHVYEQYF
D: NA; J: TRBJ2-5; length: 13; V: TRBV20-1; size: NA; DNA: TGCAGTGCCCGACAGGCGTCGAGGGAGACCCAGTACTTC; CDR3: CSARQASRETQYF
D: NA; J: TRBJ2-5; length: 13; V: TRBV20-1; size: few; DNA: TGCAGTGCTAGAGGTCCGCGTCAAGAGACCCAGTACTTC; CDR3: CSARGPRQETQYF
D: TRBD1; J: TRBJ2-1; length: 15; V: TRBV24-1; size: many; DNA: TGTGCCACCAGTGACAACGGACAGGCCCACAATGAGCAGTTCTTC; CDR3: CATSDNGQAHNEQFF
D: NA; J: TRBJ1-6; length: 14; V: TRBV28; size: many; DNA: TGTGCCAGCAGTTTCGGCACCCCTAGTTCACCCCTCCACTTT; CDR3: CASSFGTPSSPLHF
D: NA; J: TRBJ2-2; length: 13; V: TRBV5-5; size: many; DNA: TGTGCCAGCAGCTTGGACAGGTGGGGGGAGCTGTTTTTT; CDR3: CASSLDRWGELFF
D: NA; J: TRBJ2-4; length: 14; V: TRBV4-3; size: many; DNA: TGCGCCAGCAGCCAAACTAGGGGAAAAAACATTCAGTACTTC; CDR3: CASSQTRGKNIQYF
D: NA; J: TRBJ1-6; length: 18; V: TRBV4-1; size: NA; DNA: TGCGCCAGCAGCCAAGGGAGGTACGGAAGGGAGGTTAGCTCACCCCTCCACTTT; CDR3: CASSQGRYGREVSSPLHF
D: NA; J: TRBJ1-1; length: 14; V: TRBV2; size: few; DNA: TGTGCCAGCAGACCTGGAAGCCAGAACACTGAAGCTTTCTTT; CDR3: CASRPGSQNTEAFF
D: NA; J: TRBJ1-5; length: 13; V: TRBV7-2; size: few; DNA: TGTGCCAGCAGCTTTTACGGTTATCAGCCCCAGCATTTT; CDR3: CASSFYGYQPQHF
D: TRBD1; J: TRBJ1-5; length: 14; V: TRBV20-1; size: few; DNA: TGCAGTGCGGGGGAGACAGGGACGGTTCAGCCCCAGCATTTT; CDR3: CSAGETGTVQPQHF
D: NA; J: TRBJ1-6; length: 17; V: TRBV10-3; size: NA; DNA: TGTGCCATCAGTGAGTCGGGCAGAGGCTCCTATAATTCACCCCTCCACTTT; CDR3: CAISESGRGSYNSPLHF
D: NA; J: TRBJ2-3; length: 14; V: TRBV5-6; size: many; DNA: TGTGCCAGCAGCCCCGGGGGCCCCACAGATACGCAGTATTTT; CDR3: CASSPGGPTDTQYF